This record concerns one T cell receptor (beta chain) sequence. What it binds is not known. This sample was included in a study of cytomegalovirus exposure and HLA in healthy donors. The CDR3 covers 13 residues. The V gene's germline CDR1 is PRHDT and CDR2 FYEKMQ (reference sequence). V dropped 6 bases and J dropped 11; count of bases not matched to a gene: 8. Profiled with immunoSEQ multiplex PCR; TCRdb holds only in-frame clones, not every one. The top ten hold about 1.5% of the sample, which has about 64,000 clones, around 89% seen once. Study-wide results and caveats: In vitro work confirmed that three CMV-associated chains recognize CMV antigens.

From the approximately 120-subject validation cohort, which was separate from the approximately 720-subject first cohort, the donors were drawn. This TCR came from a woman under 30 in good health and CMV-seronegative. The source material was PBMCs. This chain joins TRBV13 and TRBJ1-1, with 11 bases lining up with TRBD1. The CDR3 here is CASSPGTGGGAFF. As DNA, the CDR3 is TGTGCCAGCAGTCCCGGGACAGGGGGTGGTGCTTTCTTT.